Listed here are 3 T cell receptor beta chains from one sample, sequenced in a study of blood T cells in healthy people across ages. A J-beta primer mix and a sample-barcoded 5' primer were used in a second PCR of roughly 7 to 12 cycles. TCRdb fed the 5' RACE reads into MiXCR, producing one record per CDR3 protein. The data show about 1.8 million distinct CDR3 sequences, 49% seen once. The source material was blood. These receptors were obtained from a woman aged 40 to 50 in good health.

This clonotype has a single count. CDR3 loop: CSAREATEAFF. The CDR3 bases are TGCAGTGCTAGAGAGGCGACAGAAGCTTTCTTT. The V gene is TRBV20-1, the J gene TRBJ1-1; the D is unclear. CDR3 length: 11 amino acids. Trimming left V 0 bases short and J 8 bases short, with 7 bases between. From germline, CDR1 is DFQATT and CDR2 SNEGSKA (reference sequence).

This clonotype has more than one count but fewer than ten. CDR3 coding DNA: TGCGCCAGCAGTCAGAGCTTGTACAATGAGCAGTTCTTC. It is translated as CASSQSLYNEQFF. V is TRBV5-1 and J is TRBJ2-1; D is undetermined. Trimming left V 5 bases short and J 4 bases short, with 10 bases between. Germline-derived CDR1 and CDR2 are SGHRS and YFSETQ. CDR3 length: 13 residues.

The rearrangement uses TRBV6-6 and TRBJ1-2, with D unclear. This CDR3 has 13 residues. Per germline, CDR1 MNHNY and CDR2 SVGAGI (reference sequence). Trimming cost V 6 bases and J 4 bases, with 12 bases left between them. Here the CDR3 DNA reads TGTGCCAGCAGCCCCTCAAATGGCTATGGCTACACCTTC. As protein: CASSPSNGYGYTF.